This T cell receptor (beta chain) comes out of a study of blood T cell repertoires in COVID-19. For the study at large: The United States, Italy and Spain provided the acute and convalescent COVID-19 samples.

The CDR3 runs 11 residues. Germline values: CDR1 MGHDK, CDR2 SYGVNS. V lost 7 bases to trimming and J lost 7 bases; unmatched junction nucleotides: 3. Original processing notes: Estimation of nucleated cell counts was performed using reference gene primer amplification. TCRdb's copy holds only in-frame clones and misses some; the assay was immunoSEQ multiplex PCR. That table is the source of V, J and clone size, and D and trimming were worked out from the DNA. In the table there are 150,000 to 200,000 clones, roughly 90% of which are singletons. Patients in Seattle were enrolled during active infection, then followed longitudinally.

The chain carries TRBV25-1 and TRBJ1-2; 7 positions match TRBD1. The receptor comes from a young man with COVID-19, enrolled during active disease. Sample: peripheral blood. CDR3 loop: CASTTGVGYTF. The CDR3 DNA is TGTGCCAGCACCACAGGGGTTGGCTACACCTTC.